Below are 21 T cell receptor beta chains sequenced from a single sample in a study of T cells in Graves' hyperthyroidism and ophthalmopathy. Amplification targeted TCR beta CDR3 regions from RNA transcripts. Researchers ran a first-round RT-PCR on the TCR CDR3 using the HTBI primer set. TCRdb passed the multiplex PCR reads through MiXCR, listing each CDR3 protein once. The sample holds over 500,000 distinct CDR3 sequences; 40% to 50% are singletons and the top ten take roughly 45%. Sequencing was carried out using peripheral blood or thyroid tissue (not recorded which). Receptors were obtained from an adult woman with Graves' disease, either hyperthyroidism or ophthalmopathy (not recorded which).

CDR3 protein: CAIRGWAGANVLTF. The CDR3 DNA reads as TGCGCCATACGAGGGTGGGCTGGGGCCAACGTCCTGACTTTC. The rearrangement links TRBV10-2 to TRBJ2-6, with a possible D match to TRBD2 (5 bases). Trimming shortened V by 10 bases and J by 2 bases, and 12 bases separated the two germline ends. The CDR3 is 14 amino acids. CDR1 is WSHSY, CDR2 SAAADI, per germline.

The chain combines TRBV7-9 with TRBJ2-7; D gene uncertain. The DNA matches TRBJ2-1 better at its end, which makes the J call doubtful. This CDR3 contains 12 residues. Germline V lookup: CDR1 SEHNR, CDR2 FQNEAQ (reference sequence). The CDR3 DNA sequence: TGTGCCAGCAGCTCGGACGGCTACGAGCAGTTCTTC. Its translation: CASSSDGYEQFF.

Details on this clonotype: The conserved final phenylalanine or tryptophan is absent from the CDR3, which likely points to a read error. The limits of the CDR3 on the DNA are not certain, so only TCRdb's listed CDR3 is given. The gene calls are TRBV2 and TRBJ1-4. A total of 12 residues make up the CDR3, ends included. Germline CDR1 reads SNHLY; CDR2 reads FYNNEI. The CDR3 sequence: CASSDPQTSGGI.

This clonotype was detected many times. The genes are TRBV10-3 and TRBJ2-5; 9 bases are a match to TRBD2. Germline V gene data show CDR1 as ENHRY and CDR2 as SYGVKD. The V segment lost 8 bases and the J segment 4 bases; nucleotides outside the gene matches: 11. The CDR3 is 15 amino acids. The CDR3 DNA reads TGTGCCATCGGGGCTAGCGGGAAAGGTGTAGAGACCCAGTACTTC. It is translated as CAIGASGKGVETQYF.

On this clonotype: A junction end diverges from the germline sequence, so it may reflect a read error. The chain combines TRBV7-9 with TRBJ1-4; TRBD1 might be the D (6 bases). Germline CDR1 SEHNR, CDR2 FQNEAQ (reference sequence). The CDR3 length is 12 residues. Here the CDR3 reads CASREGGGKTVF. The CDR3, as DNA: TGTGCCAGCAGGGAGGGGGGGGGAAAAACTGTTTTT. Based on the CDR3 plus reference TRBV7-9 and TRBJ1-4, the full variable domain is DTGVSQNPRHKITKRGQNVTFRCDPISEHNRLYWYRQTLGQGPEFLTYFQNEAQLEKSRLLSDRFSAERPKGSFSTLEIQRTEQGDSAMYLCASREGGGKTVFGSGTQLSVL.

This clonotype came up many times. The V gene is TRBV6-5, the J gene TRBJ2-2; 7 bases agree with TRBD1. The germline V gene encodes CDR1 MNHEY and CDR2 SVGAGI. Trimming cost V 6 bases and J 0 bases; bases outside gene matches: 1. This CDR3 has 14 residues. This CDR3 is CASRTGTNTGELFF. As DNA, the CDR3 is TGTGCCAGCAGGACAGGGACGAACACCGGGGAGCTGTTTTTT.

This clonotype was observed a few times. The chain links TRBV29-1 to TRBJ2-3; TRBD2 might be the D (6 bases). CDR1 SQVTM and CDR2 ANQGSEA come from the germline V gene. Trimming took 5 bases from V and 4 from J, leaving 13 bases between them. The CDR3 is 13 residues long. Here the CDR3 reads CSVNVGGADTQYF. In DNA form, the CDR3 reads TGCAGCGTTAATGTGGGAGGAGCAGATACGCAGTATTTT.

The V call is TRBV7-9, the J call TRBJ2-7; D gene uncertain. Trimming stripped 6 bases from V and 3 bases from J, with 15 bases between. CDR1 is SEHNR, CDR2 FQNEAQ, per germline (reference sequence). The CDR3 consists of 14 residues. The CDR3 DNA is TGTGCCAGCAGTTTATGGTACAGTGACTACGAGCAGTACTTC. This gives the protein CASSLWYSDYEQYF. The complete variable domain, with remaining parts taken from reference TRBV7-9 and TRBJ2-7, reads DTGVSQNPRHKITKRGQNVTFRCDPISEHNRLYWYRQTLGQGPEFLTYFQNEAQLEKSRLLSDRFSAERPKGSFSTLEIQRTEQGDSAMYLCASSLWYSDYEQYFGPGTRLTVT.

In the case of this clonotype: No conserved phenylalanine or tryptophan is present at the end of the CDR3, so a read error is the likely explanation. The DNA is omitted, as the CDR3 cannot be located on it reliably, and the CDR3 follows TCRdb's listing. V usage is TRBV20-1 and J usage is TRBJ1-6. The germline CDR1 and CDR2 sequences are DFQATT and SNEGSKA (reference sequence). Termini included, the CDR3 measures 10 amino acids. The CDR3: CSAFGVPLNS.

In its sample, this clonotype was seen many times. The chain is built from TRBV6-2 or TRBV6-3 and TRBJ1-6; maybe TRBD1 (6 bases). This CDR3 comprises 15 residues. V was pared by 3 bases and J by 6 bases, with 12 bases between. Germline lookup yields CDR1 MNHEY and CDR2 SVGEGT. CDR3 in amino acids: CASSYLQGFNSPLHF. In nucleotides, the CDR3 is TGTGCCAGCAGTTATCTTCAGGGGTTTAATTCACCCCTCCACTTT.

This clonotype was observed many times. The chain combines TRBV2 with TRBJ1-1; D is undetermined. V was cut by 6 bases and J by 6 bases, with 11 bases left in between. CDR3 length: 12 amino acids. CDR1 and CDR2 (germline): SNHLY, FYNNEI. The CDR3 loop is CASSPLGAEAFF. CDR3 DNA: TGTGCCAGCAGCCCACTTGGGGCTGAAGCTTTCTTT.

The J gene is TRBJ2-5, the V gene TRBV7-2, with 10 positions matching TRBD2. The V and J ends lost 2 bases and 5 bases, in that order; junction bases with no gene match: 17. CDR1 and CDR2 (germline): SGHTA, FQGNSA. The CDR3 is made up of 19 amino acids. The CDR3 protein is CASSLKGPASGGVPETQYF. The CDR3 bases are TGTGCCAGCAGCTTAAAGGGCCCAGCTAGCGGGGGTGTCCCCGAGACCCAGTACTTC. The entire variable domain, with the rest obtained from reference TRBV7-2 and TRBJ2-5, is as follows: GAGVSQSPSNKVTEKGKDVELRCDPISGHTALYWYRQSLGQGLEFLIYFQGNSAPDKSGLPSDRFSAERTGGSVSTLTIQRTQQEDSAVYLCASSLKGPASGGVPETQYFGPGTRLLVL.

CDR3 nucleotides: TGTGCCAGTAGCACCGGGTCCGGAGGAAATCAGCCCCAGCATTTT. It yields the protein CASSTGSGGNQPQHF. The rearrangement joins TRBV19 to TRBJ1-5; D gene uncertain. Germline V gene data show CDR1 as LNHDA and CDR2 as SQIVND (reference sequence). The CDR3 is 15 amino acids. With 6 bases removed from V and 4 bases from J, the gap between germline ends came to 16 bases.

The V and J genes are TRBV29-1 and TRBJ1-1, with a weak D call TRBD1 (5 bases). This CDR3 has 13 residues. V lost 2 bases to trimming and J lost 4 bases, with 11 bases between them. Germline CDR1 reads SQVTM; CDR2 reads ANQGSEA. CDR3: CSVESYGGTEAFF. The CDR3 DNA reads TGCAGCGTTGAATCATACGGGGGCACTGAAGCTTTCTTT.

This clonotype was recorded once. The chain employs TRBV9 and TRBJ1-1; 11 nucleotides line up with TRBD1. Germline values: CDR1 SGDLS, CDR2 YYNGEE. Losses at the gene ends were 0 bases for V and 1 base for J; bases not matched to a gene: 2. The CDR3 length is 16 residues. CDR3 bases: TGTGCCAGCAGCGTAGAGGGACAGGGGGAGAACACTGAAGCTTTCTTT. Its translation: CASSVEGQGENTEAFF.

A note on this clonotype: At one end, the junction sequence differs from germline, possibly due to a read error. The rearrangement joins TRBV2 to TRBJ2-7, with 9 bases identical to TRBD2. This CDR3 spans 14 amino acids. Germline V lookup: CDR1 SNHLY, CDR2 FYNNEI. The CDR3 spells CASSDISGSYGQYF. The CDR3 nucleotides are TGTGCCAGCAGTGATATTAGCGGGAGTTACGGGCAGTACTTC.

This clonotype showed up many times. V is TRBV5-1 and J is TRBJ2-6; no clear D. CDR1 is SGHRS and CDR2 is YFSETQ in the germline V gene. This CDR3 contains 14 residues. Trimming left V 4 bases short and J 4 bases short, with 9 bases between. CDR3 sequence reads: CASSLDPGANVLTF. The CDR3 bases are TGCGCCAGCAGCCTCGACCCGGGGGCCAACGTCCTGACTTTC. The full variable domain, its missing parts supplied by reference TRBV5-1 and TRBJ2-6, is KAGVTQTPRYLIKTRGQQVTLSCSPISGHRSVSWYQQTPGQGLQFLFEYFSETQRNKGNFPGRFSGRQFSNSRSEMNVSTLELGDSALYLCASSLDPGANVLTFGAGSRLTVL.

The chain is built from TRBV20-1 and TRBJ2-5; perhaps TRBD2 as D (6 bases). The germline V gene encodes CDR1 DFQATT and CDR2 SNEGSKA (reference sequence). There are 11 residues in the CDR3. Trimming took off 7 bases at V and 2 bases at J, with 8 bases between the two ends. CDR3 nucleotides: TGCAGTGGGGCGGGACAAGAGACCCAGTACTTC. Translating gives CSGAGQETQYF.

This clonotype was observed a few times. The CDR3 loop is CASIASPARGYTF. The CDR3 DNA reads TGTGCCAGCATTGCTTCTCCGGCGAGGGGCTACACCTTC. This chain connects TRBV6-9 to TRBJ1-2; D not certain. Trimming left V 7 bases short and J 8 bases short, with 17 bases between. This CDR3 is 13 amino acids long. Germline CDR1 and CDR2: MNHGY and SVAAGI.

This clonotype appeared many times. This sequence joins TRBV13 and TRBJ1-5; 12 positions match TRBD1. The CDR3 sequence is 16 residues long. V gave up 5 bases and J gave up 7 bases; unmatched junction bases: 9. Looked up from germline, CDR1 is PRHDT and CDR2 is FYEKMQ (reference sequence). CDR3 sequence reads: CASSPRDRGLAQPQHF. CDR3 in DNA: TGTGCCAGCAGCCCCCGGGACAGGGGGCTTGCGCAGCCCCAGCATTTT.

This clonotype was recorded at least ten times. The chain uses TRBV11-2 and TRBJ2-5; weak D call: TRBD1 (6 bases). CDR3 length equals 14 residues. The V and J ends lost 5 bases and 4 bases respectively, with 14 bases between them. Germline values: CDR1 SGHAT, CDR2 FQNNGV. CDR3 protein: CASSDPRGGETQYF. The CDR3 nucleotides read TGTGCCAGCAGCGACCCTCGAGGGGGAGAGACCCAGTACTTC.